This T cell receptor beta chain originates from a study of blood T cell dynamics during melanoma immunotherapy. Study-level results: Clones driving repertoire changes may be melanoma-specific or general immune activation.

This sample's time point: pre-treatment baseline. Patients had no prior systemic cancer treatment, immunosuppressants or other active cancers. Concerning this clone: What it binds is unknown.

Every bulk PBMC sample received the same 350 ng of DNA. Method: immunoSEQ multiplex PCR; TCRdb's copy keeps in-frame clones and lacks some. The profile shows under 15,000 clones, roughly 84% of them singletons. Germline V CDR1 and CDR2: LNHDA, SQIVND (reference sequence). The ends were cut back, 4 bases at V and 0 bases at J, with 18 bases in the middle. The CDR3 loop spans 17 amino acids. This chain uses TRBV19 with TRBJ1-2, with a tentative D call TRBD1 (6 bases). The sample in question was blood, obtained from a patient treated with checkpoint blockade. The TCR was taken from a human donor with melanoma. This CDR3 reads CASSRITPGEANYGYTF. The DNA for the CDR3 is TGTGCCAGTAGTAGGATAACTCCAGGGGAAGCTAACTATGGCTACACCTTC.